This TCR beta chain was found in a study of T cell responses to AZD1222 COVID-19 vaccine. Study findings and constraints: Spike-specific TCR breadth and depth were elevated following two AZD1222 doses. Regions left unmutated in variants are reportedly the target of nearly half of spike-specific TCRs. Only a handful of people who got AZD1222 tested seropositive at baseline.

This table comes from immunoSEQ multiplex PCR, and its TCRdb copy is limited to in-frame clones, with some not included. Here the sample spans 160,000 or so clones, 85% to 90% being singletons. Trimming left V 5 bases short and J 0 bases short, with 13 bases between. CDR3 length: 16 amino acids. Germline assignment: CDR1 SGHAT and CDR2 FQNNGV. This clone was seen once. What it binds is not known. This specimen was peripheral blood, taken on day 0 of AZD1222 vaccination. The TCR sequence derives from an adult in good health. J is TRBJ2-2 and V is TRBV11-2; D is perhaps TRBD2 (5 bases). The CDR3 DNA reads as TGTGCCAGCAGCCCCAGCAGCGGAGCGAACACCGGGGAGCTGTTTTTT. Translating it yields CASSPSSGANTGELFF.